The 19 T cell receptor beta chains below all came from one sample that was sequenced in a study of low-dose radiotherapy and immunotherapy resistance in tumors. Primers targeting TRAV and TRBV primed first-strand cDNA, covering alpha and beta chains. With a constant-region primer and a V-primer adapter, TCRs were subjected to roughly 20 PCR cycles of amplification. TCRdb fed the reads into MiXCR, producing one record per CDR3 protein. The sample holds more than 50,000 distinct CDR3 sequences, approximately 22% seen once. As for time point: after trial treatment. Treatment given: LDRT plus nivolumab, ipilimumab, low-dose cyclophosphamide and aspirin (RACIN trial). This material consisted of PBMCs, taken after low-dose radiotherapy plus immunotherapy. These receptors all stem from a male donor with prostate cancer.

As for this clonotype: A far larger clone is a single base away, which makes a read error likely. The chain uses TRBV27 and TRBJ2-2; D is unclear. Trimming cost V 7 bases and J 6 bases, with 15 bases left between them. The CDR3 sequence is 14 residues long. Germline V gene sequence: CDR1 MNHEY, CDR2 SMNVEV (reference sequence). CDR3 loop: CASNPSRSAGELFF. CDR3 coding DNA: TGTGCCAGCAATCCATCCCGTAGTGCCGGGGAGCTGTTTTTT.

This clonotype was counted ten times or more. This chain links TRBV7-7 with TRBJ2-5; D possibly corresponds to TRBD1 (5 bases). V gave up 5 bases and J gave up 5 bases, with 21 bases separating them. The germline V gene encodes CDR1 SSHAT and CDR2 FNYEAQ (reference sequence). The CDR3 runs 16 residues. The CDR3 region has the DNA TGTGCCAGCAGCCCCTTGGGTACAGGTGGGGCGGAGACCCAGTACTTC. It specifies CASSPLGTGGAETQYF. The variable domain in full, completed from reference TRBV7-7 and TRBJ2-5, reads GAGVSQSPRYKVTKRGQDVTLRCDPISSHATLYWYQQALGQGPEFLTYFNYEAQPDKSGLPSDRFSAERPEGSISTLTIQRTEQRDSAMYRCASSPLGTGGAETQYFGPGTRLLVL.

This clonotype was recorded at least ten times. The V call is TRBV7-2, the J call TRBJ2-1; 12 nucleotides align to TRBD2. The CDR3 contains 15 residues. V dropped 6 bases and J dropped 8; count of bases not matched to a gene: 8. CDR1 SGHTA and CDR2 FQGNSA come from the germline V gene. The CDR3 sequence: CASRQTSGGGDEQFF. The CDR3, as DNA: TGTGCCAGCAGACAGACTAGCGGGGGCGGGGATGAGCAGTTCTTC.

This clonotype was seen repeatedly, ten times or more. The chain carries TRBV19 and TRBJ2-7; 12 bases match TRBD2. Per germline, CDR1 LNHDA and CDR2 SQIVND (reference sequence). The CDR3 consists of 15 residues. V shed 3 bases and J 4 bases; nucleotides not matched to a gene: 4. For the CDR3, the DNA is TGTGCCAGTAGTATGACTAGCGGGAGAGGGTACGAGCAGTACTTC. The encoded protein is CASSMTSGRGYEQYF.

There are many counts of this clonotype. V and J are TRBV20-1 and TRBJ1-6, with 9 nucleotides matching TRBD1. Per germline, CDR1 DFQATT and CDR2 SNEGSKA (reference sequence). This CDR3 is 14 amino acids long. V trimming: 5 bases; J trimming: 9 bases; junction bases outside the gene matches: 8. CDR3 sequence (DNA): TGCAGTGCTCCAGGACAGGGGTGGACTTCACCCCTCCACTTT. It encodes CSAPGQGWTSPLHF.

In this sample, this clonotype turned up many times. The chain employs TRBV9 and TRBJ2-5, with 10 bases fitting TRBD2. Trimming removed 4 bases from V and 1 base from J; junction bases left unmatched: 16. The CDR3 totals 19 residues. Per germline, CDR1 SGDLS and CDR2 YYNGEE. As DNA, the CDR3 is TGTGCCAGCAGCTCCCGGAGGGGAGCGGGGGGGTTACGCCAAGAGACCCAGTACTTC. This sequence encodes CASSSRRGAGGLRQETQYF. The full variable domain, in which reference TRBV9 and TRBJ2-5 provide the parts outside the CDR3, is DSGVTQTPKHLITATGQRVTLRCSPRSGDLSVYWYQQSLDQGLQFLIQYYNGEERAKGNILERFSAQQFPDLHSELNLSSLELGDSALYFCASSSRRGAGGLRQETQYFGPGTRLLVL.

On this clonotype: A read error is likely here: a far larger clone is one base away. V gene TRBV7-9 combines with J gene TRBJ2-7; 8 bases fit TRBD2. The CDR3 loop spans 18 amino acids. The germline CDR1 and CDR2 sequences are SEHNR and FQNEAQ (reference sequence). V dropped 3 bases and J dropped 2; count of bases not matched to a gene: 15. Here the CDR3 reads CASSFGTCGGPIPYEQYF. The CDR3 region has the DNA TGTGCCAGCAGCTTTGGGACTTGCGGGGGGCCCATACCCTACGAGCAGTACTTC.

The chain couples TRBV3-1 to TRBJ1-4, with TRBD1 matching over 7 bases. This CDR3 contains 16 residues. Germline V lookup: CDR1 LGHDT, CDR2 YNNKEL (reference sequence). Germline trimming cut 2 bases from V and 4 bases from J; bases unmatched to any gene: 7. The CDR3 coding sequence is TGTGCCAGCAGCCAAAATCTTGGGACAGATAATGAAAAACTGTTTTTT. Protein: CASSQNLGTDNEKLFF.

The sample holds many counts of this clonotype. The chain combines TRBV19 with TRBJ2-6; D not resolved. This CDR3 spans 13 amino acids. V was clipped by 6 bases and J by 4 bases, with 7 bases between them. Germline CDR1 reads LNHDA; CDR2 reads SQIVND (reference sequence). Here the CDR3 reads CASSFQGANVLTF. The CDR3 coding sequence is TGTGCCAGTAGCTTTCAGGGGGCCAACGTCCTGACTTTC.

As to this clonotype: This may be a read error, as it is one base from a much larger clone. The chain uses TRBV13 and TRBJ2-6; D unresolved. Germline CDR1 is PRHDT and CDR2 is FYEKMQ (reference sequence). The CDR3 spans 14 residues. In DNA form, the CDR3 reads TGTGCCGGCAGCTCCCAGGCTGGGGCCAACGTCCTGACTTTC. This encodes CAGSSQAGANVLTF. Drawing the rest from reference TRBV13 and TRBJ2-6, the complete variable domain is AAGVIQSPRHLIKEKRETATLKCYPIPRHDTVYWYQQGPGQDPQFLISFYEKMQSDKGSIPDRFSAQQFSDYHSELNMSSLELGDSALYFCAGSSQAGANVLTFGAGSRLTVL.

This clonotype was found many times. The rearrangement uses TRBV6-5 and TRBJ1-6; TRBD1 aligns across 9 bases. Unmatched junction bases numbered 9, after V lost 6 bases and J lost 6 bases. The CDR3 has 16 residues. The germline gives CDR1 MNHEY, CDR2 SVGAGI. This CDR3 reads CASSRDRDFGNSPLHF. CDR3 sequence (DNA): TGTGCCAGCAGCCGGGACAGGGATTTCGGTAATTCACCCCTCCACTTT.

This clonotype was seen repeatedly, ten times or more. The chain joins TRBV7-9 to TRBJ2-2; tentative D call: TRBD2 (5 bases). CDR3 length equals 20 residues. V lost 6 bases and J lost 3, with 29 bases in between. Germline V gene data show CDR1 as SEHNR and CDR2 as FQNEAQ (reference sequence). DNA for the CDR3: TGTGCCAGCAGGCCAAACTCCGTACGAGCCAGAGGGCCCCACACCGGGGAGCTGTTTTTT. The encoded protein is CASRPNSVRARGPHTGELFF.

This clonotype was counted at least ten times. The chain has TRBV11-2 and TRBJ1-3; 8 bases fit TRBD1. CDR3 length equals 15 residues. Germline-derived CDR1 and CDR2 are SGHAT and FQNNGV. J was trimmed by 4 bases and V by 3 bases; bases with no gene match: 5. The CDR3 coding sequence is TGTGCCAGCAGCTTTGTCGGGACAGGAGGAAACACCATATATTTT. Protein sequence: CASSFVGTGGNTIYF. Together with reference TRBV11-2 and TRBJ1-3, the CDR3 gives the full variable domain: EAGVAQSPRYKIIEKRQSVAFWCNPISGHATLYWYQQILGQGPKLLIQFQNNGVVDDSQLPKDRFSAERLKGVDSTLKIQPAKLEDSAVYLCASSFVGTGGNTIYFGEGSWLTVV.

This clonotype was counted a few times. The chain is built from TRBV11-3 and TRBJ2-6; tentative D call: TRBD2 (6 bases). The germline V and J ends were trimmed by 5 bases and 2 bases, with 13 bases remaining between them. Germline V gives CDR1 SGHNT, CDR2 YENEEA. The CDR3 runs 16 residues. This CDR3 reads CASSRTWEAGANVLTF. The DNA of the CDR3 is TGTGCCAGCAGCCGAACATGGGAGGCTGGGGCCAACGTCCTGACTTTC. The variable domain in full, with the rest retrieved from reference TRBV11-3 and TRBJ2-6, is EAGVVQSPRYKIIEKKQPVAFWCNPISGHNTLYWYLQNLGQGPELLIRYENEEAVDDSQLPKDRFSAERLKGVDSTLKIQPAELGDSAVYLCASSRTWEAGANVLTFGAGSRLTVL.

This clonotype was seen ten or more times. The V gene is TRBV28, the J gene TRBJ2-5, with 8 bases identical to TRBD1. The junction had 6 bases not matched to a gene; V was cut back by 10 bases and J by 5 bases. The CDR3 covers 12 residues. The germline V gene has CDR1 MDHEN and CDR2 SYDVKM. The CDR3 protein is CATDRGWETQYF. Here the CDR3 DNA reads TGTGCCACCGACAGGGGCTGGGAGACCCAGTACTTC.

This clonotype occurred once. A far larger clone is a single base away, which makes a read error likely. The chain has TRBV5-8 and TRBJ2-5; 8 nucleotides align to TRBD1. CDR3 length equals 14 residues. Germline values: CDR1 SGHTS, CDR2 YDEGEE. V lost 0 bases, J lost 5 bases, and 3 bases stayed unmatched. The CDR3 coding sequence is TGTGCCAGCAGCTTGGGGACAGGGATGGAGACCCAGTACTTC. It codes for CASSLGTGMETQYF.

This clonotype was detected ten times or more. This chain's CDR3 is CASSISYSGGHLSYEQYF. The CDR3 DNA is TGTGCCAGTAGTATATCCTATTCAGGGGGCCACCTCTCCTACGAGCAGTACTTC. V gene TRBV19 combines with J gene TRBJ2-7; 8 bases match TRBD1. In germline, CDR1 is LNHDA, CDR2 SQIVND (reference sequence). V trimming: 2 bases; J trimming: 0 bases; junction bases outside the gene matches: 12. This CDR3 comprises 18 residues.

This clonotype appeared many times. The chain joins TRBV24-1 to TRBJ2-5, with no clear D. V lost 6 bases to trimming and J lost 5 bases, with 9 bases between them. The CDR3 covers 12 residues. The V gene's germline CDR1 is KGHDR and CDR2 SFDVKD. This CDR3 is CATSLGLETQYF. The CDR3 DNA is TGTGCCACCAGTTTGGGTCTGGAGACCCAGTACTTC.

This clonotype was seen repeatedly, ten times or more. V and J are TRBV6-5 and TRBJ1-2, with TRBD1 matching over 8 bases. J was trimmed by 9 bases and V by 6 bases; bases with no gene match: 15. Germline-derived CDR1 and CDR2 are MNHEY and SVGAGI. This CDR3 is 15 amino acids long. This CDR3 is CASSLGTGRSASYTF. The CDR3 bases are TGTGCCAGCAGCCTCGGGACAGGCCGATCGGCGAGCTACACCTTC.